The rows below give T cell receptor beta chains drawn from one sample of a study of T cell repertoires in cytomegalovirus infection. TCRdb fed the reads into MiXCR, producing one record per CDR3 protein. This sample carries approximately 140,000 distinct CDR3 sequences, 5.5% to 8% of them seen once, and the ten largest clones take approximately 19%. The sequenced material came from PBMCs. The receptors here all came from a human donor in good health (CMV status not recorded). Some clones in this sample may be carry-over from other donors' samples. The CDR3 runs from the conserved cysteine through the conserved F or W. D genes are given only for firm matches. Size is omitted from some rows. Given values are once, few, many or a class for expanded clones.

d_gene,v_gene,j_gene,len,abundance,CDR3nt,CDR3aa
TRBD1,TRBV30,TRBJ1-1,13,many,TGTGCCGCCTCAACAGGGGAGAACACTGAAGCTTTCTTT,CAASTGENTEAFF
NA,TRBV7-2,TRBJ2-5,15,many,TGTGCCAGCAGCTTAGCGGCTTGGAATCGGGAGACCCAGTACTTC,CASSLAAWNRETQYF
NA,TRBV19,TRBJ1-1,14,many,TGTGCCAGTATGCCGGGCCCCATGAACACTGAAGCTTTCTTT,CASMPGPMNTEAFF
TRBD2,TRBV19,TRBJ2-3,15,many,TGTGCCAGTAGTACCCTAGCGGGGTACACAGATACGCAGTATTTT,CASSTLAGYTDTQYF
NA,TRBV28,TRBJ1-1,12,many,TGTGCCAGCAGTTTGACCGGAGACGGGGCTTTCTTT,CASSLTGDGAFF
NA,TRBV7-3,TRBJ1-1,15,many,TGTGCCAGCAGCTCGCTAAGACAGGTGAACACTGAAGCTTTCTTT,CASSSLRQVNTEAFF
TRBD2,TRBV7-8,TRBJ2-3,16,many,TGTGCCAGCAGCCCTAGGACTAGCGGGTCCACAGATACGCAGTATTTT,CASSPRTSGSTDTQYF
NA,TRBV7-2,TRBJ2-5,14,few,TGTGCCAGCAGCCTCCGGACTCCCGGGGCGACCCAGTACTTC,CASSLRTPGATQYF
TRBD2,TRBV6-1,TRBJ2-3,15,many,TGTGCCAGCAGGGGGTCTAGCGGGGCCGCAGATACGCAGTATTTT,CASRGSSGAADTQYF
NA,TRBV24-1,TRBJ1-5,14,many,TGTGCCACCAGTGGTGGAAGAGACAATCAGCCCCAGCATTTT,CATSGGRDNQPQHF
NA,TRBV20-1,TRBJ2-3,12,NA,TGCAGTGCTAGGATCACTACAGATACGCAGTATTTT,CSARITTDTQYF
TRBD2,TRBV7-2,TRBJ2-1,20,many,TGTGCCAGCAGCCCCGGACTAGCGGGGGGCAGACATCTTACCTACAATGAGCAGTTCTTC,CASSPGLAGGRHLTYNEQFF
NA,TRBV6-6,TRBJ2-5,15,many,TGTGCCAGCAGTTACTCTGGGCGAACACAAGAGACCCAGTACTTC,CASSYSGRTQETQYF
TRBD1,TRBV28,TRBJ2-3,16,many,TGTGCCAGCAGACTCGACAGGGGGGGTGCGACAGATACGCAGTATTTT,CASRLDRGGATDTQYF
NA,TRBV29-1,TRBJ2-2,13,few,TGCAGCGCCCACAACCCGAACACCGGGGAGCTGTTTTTT,CSAHNPNTGELFF
TRBD1,TRBV7-8,TRBJ1-5,20,many,TGTGCCAGCAGCCCCCGACCGACCGGGACAGGGGTACGGAGCAATCAGCCCCAGCATTTT,CASSPRPTGTGVRSNQPQHF
NA,TRBV4-3,TRBJ2-6,19,NA,TGCGCCAGCAGCCAAGAAATACCAGGGGGGCAGTCTGGGGCCAACGTCCTGACTTTC,CASSQEIPGGQSGANVLTF
NA,TRBV7-8,TRBJ1-1,13,many,TGTGCCAGCAGCTTTAGAAGGGCCACTGAAGCTTTCTTT,CASSFRRATEAFF
TRBD1,TRBV7-6,TRBJ1-1,15,many,TGTGCCAGCAGCTTGAACAGGGGGCGCGGAACTGAAGCTTTCTTT,CASSLNRGRGTEAFF
NA,TRBV7-2,TRBJ1-3,15,many,TGTGCCAGCAGCTTAGTACCGGGCATAGGAAACACCATATATTTT,CASSLVPGIGNTIYF
TRBD1,TRBV7-2,TRBJ2-2,18,many,TGTGCCAGCAGCCTCCAAAGGGGGATCCGGACAGGGGCCGGGGAGCTGTTTTTT,CASSLQRGIRTGAGELFF
NA,TRBV7-2,TRBJ2-7,14,many,TGTGCCAGCAGCCCTCCGGGTCTTGCCTACGAGCAGTACTTC,CASSPPGLAYEQYF
NA,TRBV7-2,TRBJ1-6,15,many,TGTGCCAGCAGCCGCGGGCCGGGGTTAAGCTCACCCCTCCACTTT,CASSRGPGLSSPLHF
NA,TRBV7-2,TRBJ2-7,15,many,TGTGCCAGCAGCCGACCGGGACTCGAGAAGTACGAGCAGTACTTC,CASSRPGLEKYEQYF
TRBD1,TRBV28,TRBJ2-7,13,few,TGTGCCAGCACAGGGGGAATTTCCTACGAGCAGTACTTC,CASTGGISYEQYF
TRBD2,TRBV7-8,TRBJ2-3,17,many,TGTGCCAGCAGCTTACGCCTTCGGGGGGTTAGCACAGATACGCAGTATTTT,CASSLRLRGVSTDTQYF